The 8 T cell receptor beta chains below were found in one sample sequenced in a study of cytomegalovirus exposure and HLA in healthy donors (dated by TCRdb to 2016 to 2017). Libraries were made using the immunoSEQ multiplex PCR assay. For the multiplex PCR, a mixture combining 60 forward primers for TCR Vbeta segments and 13 reverse primers for TCR Jbeta segments was used. Here the immuneACCESS table is served through TCRdb, limited to in-frame sequences with V and J called. Missing clones are a known gap in these copies; in checked studies unresolved V genes cover under half, and the rest lacks a known reason. The sample has approximately 280,000 clones on record, about 90% of them singletons. In total, the top ten clones hold approximately 2.4% of the sample. The sample taken for sequencing was PBMCs. The receptors were sampled from a woman under 30 in good health and CMV-seronegative.

The rearrangement joins TRBV7-9 to TRBJ2-3, with 8 bases identical to TRBD2. V was pared by 1 base and J by 4 bases, with 10 bases of the junction left unmatched. The CDR3 runs to 17 residues. Germline lookup yields CDR1 SEHNR and CDR2 FQNEAQ (reference sequence). CDR3 region: CASSLGRSGERADTQYF. The CDR3 DNA sequence: TGTGCCAGCAGCTTAGGACGTAGCGGGGAAAGAGCAGATACGCAGTATTTT.

A single count supports this clone. The chain recombines TRBV5-1 with TRBJ1-4, with D possibly matching TRBD1 (5 bases). V gave up 3 bases and J gave up 7 bases, with 13 bases separating them. This CDR3 is 14 amino acids long. Germline CDR1 and CDR2: SGHRS and YFSETQ. The CDR3 region is CASSSGGVGEKLFF. In DNA, the CDR3 is TGCGCCAGCAGCTCGGGGGGGGTTGGTGAAAAACTGTTTTTT.

This clone was seen more than once but under ten times. The chain carries TRBV5-1 and TRBJ1-3, with 7 bases matching TRBD1. The germline V gene has CDR1 SGHRS and CDR2 YFSETQ. The CDR3 is 18 amino acids. Trimming took 0 bases from V and 0 from J; bases not matched to a gene: 9. CDR3 sequence: CASSLDQDRTVSGNTIYF. CDR3 bases: TGCGCCAGCAGCTTGGATCAGGACAGGACTGTCTCTGGAAACACCATATATTTT.

V gene TRBV7-3 combines with J gene TRBJ2-1; 7 positions match TRBD1. Trimming took 5 bases from V and 4 from J; bases not matched to a gene: 14. The CDR3 is 17 residues long. Germline CDR1 SGHTA, CDR2 FQGTGA. The CDR3 sequence: CASSLREGTAFYNEQFF. CDR3 coding DNA: TGTGCCAGCAGCCTAAGAGAAGGGACAGCTTTTTACAATGAGCAGTTCTTC.

The chain carries TRBV2 and TRBJ2-7; tentative D call: TRBD1 (6 bases). This CDR3 has 13 residues. Germline V gene data show CDR1 as SNHLY and CDR2 as FYNNEI. V dropped 8 bases and J dropped 2 bases, with 13 bases sitting between them. The CDR3 nucleotides read TGTGCCAGCGGGACAACTCAACCCTACGAGCAGTACTTC. Translation gives CASGTTQPYEQYF.

The chain recombines TRBV6-6 with TRBJ1-1; D is perhaps TRBD1 (5 bases). Trimming removed 1 base at V and 6 bases at J, with 12 bases between. The CDR3 covers 14 residues. Germline loops: CDR1 MNHNY, CDR2 SVGAGI (reference sequence). The CDR3 spells CASSYYLGVSEAFF. The CDR3 DNA sequence: TGTGCCAGCAGTTACTATCTAGGGGTTTCTGAAGCTTTCTTT.

This chain connects TRBV2 to TRBJ2-5; possibly TRBD1 for D (6 bases). CDR3 length: 16 amino acids. The germline V and J ends were trimmed by 8 bases and 5 bases, with 24 bases remaining between them. Germline CDR1 SNHLY, CDR2 FYNNEI. CDR3 amino acids: CASVGGGRFDQETQYF. The CDR3 region has the DNA TGTGCCAGCGTGGGTGGGGGCAGATTCGATCAGGAGACCCAGTACTTC.

The chain uses TRBV9 and TRBJ2-2, with D possibly TRBD1 on 5 matching bases. The V end lost 4 bases, the J end lost 8 bases, and 15 bases lay between the germline ends. CDR1 and CDR2 from the germline V gene are SGDLS and YYNGEE. The CDR3 length is 14 residues. The CDR3 here is CASSNEGARGELFF. The CDR3 DNA reads as TGTGCCAGCAGCAACGAAGGGGCAAGGGGGGAGCTGTTTTTT.